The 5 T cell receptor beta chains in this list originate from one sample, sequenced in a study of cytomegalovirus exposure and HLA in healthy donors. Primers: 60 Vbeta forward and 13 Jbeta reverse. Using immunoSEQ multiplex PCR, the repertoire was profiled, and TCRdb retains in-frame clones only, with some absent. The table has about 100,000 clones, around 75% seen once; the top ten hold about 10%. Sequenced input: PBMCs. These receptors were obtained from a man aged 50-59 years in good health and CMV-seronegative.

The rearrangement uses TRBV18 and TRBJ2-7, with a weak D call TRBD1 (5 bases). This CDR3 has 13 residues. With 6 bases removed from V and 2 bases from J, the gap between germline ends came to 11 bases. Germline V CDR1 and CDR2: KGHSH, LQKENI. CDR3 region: CASSLQDTYEQYF. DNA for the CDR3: TGTGCCAGCTCCTTACAGGATACCTACGAGCAGTACTTC.

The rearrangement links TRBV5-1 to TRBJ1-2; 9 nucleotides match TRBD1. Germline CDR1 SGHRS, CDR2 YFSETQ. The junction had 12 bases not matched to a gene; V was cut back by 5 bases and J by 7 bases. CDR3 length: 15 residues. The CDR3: CASSFGQGNSGGYTF. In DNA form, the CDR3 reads TGCGCCAGCAGTTTCGGACAGGGGAATAGCGGTGGCTACACCTTC.

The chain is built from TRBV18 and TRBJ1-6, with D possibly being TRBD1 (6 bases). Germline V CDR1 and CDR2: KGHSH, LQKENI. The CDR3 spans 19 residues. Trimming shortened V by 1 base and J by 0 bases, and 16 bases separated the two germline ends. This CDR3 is CASSPLAVRGSSYNSPLHF. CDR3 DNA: TGTGCCAGCTCACCACTCGCTGTAAGGGGGAGCTCCTATAATTCACCCCTCCACTTT. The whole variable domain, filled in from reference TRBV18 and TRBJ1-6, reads NAGVMQNPRHLVRRRGQEARLRCSPMKGHSHVYWYRQLPEEGLKFMVYLQKENIIDESGMPKERFSAEFPKEGPSILRIQQVVRGDSAAYFCASSPLAVRGSSYNSPLHFGNGTRLTVT.

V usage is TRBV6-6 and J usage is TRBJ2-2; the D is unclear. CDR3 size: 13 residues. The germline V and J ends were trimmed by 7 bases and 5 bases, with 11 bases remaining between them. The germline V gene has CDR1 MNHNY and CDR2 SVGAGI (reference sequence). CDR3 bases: TGTGCCAGCACCTACTCCTTTACCGGGGAGCTGTTTTTT. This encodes CASTYSFTGELFF.

CDR3 amino acids: CASSLRQGEETQYF. CDR3 in DNA: TGCGCCAGCAGCTTGCGGCAGGGCGAAGAGACCCAGTACTTC. The rearrangement uses TRBV5-1 and TRBJ2-5; possible D gene TRBD1, 5 bases. The CDR3 extends over 14 amino acids. In germline, CDR1 is SGHRS, CDR2 YFSETQ. Trimming took off 1 base at V and 3 bases at J, with 10 bases between the two ends.